One and the same sample provided the 30 T cell receptor beta chains below, sequenced in a study of T cell repertoires in aging, cancer and after chemotherapy. Rearranged V-D-J TRB sequences were amplified with a mixed TRB-A/B primer pool. Each CDR3 protein is one row after TCRdb ran MiXCR on the multiplex PCR reads. The table includes some 2,900 distinct CDR3 sequences, around 20% detected once. TCR beta rearrangements were amplified from peripheral blood genomic DNA. Sequenced input: blood. All receptors derive from a human donor with a solid tumor.

This clonotype was picked up a small number of times. V usage is TRBV7-2 and J usage is TRBJ2-3; 9 bases fit TRBD2. This CDR3 spans 15 amino acids. Germline loops: CDR1 SGHTA, CDR2 FQGNSA. V gave up 1 base and J gave up 8 bases; unmatched junction bases: 7. The CDR3 region is CASSLGRGGQGTQYF. CDR3 DNA sequence: TGTGCCAGCAGCTTAGGGCGGGGGGGGCAGGGTACGCAGTATTTT.

The rearrangement joins TRBV6-5 to TRBJ1-5, with D unresolved. Trimming shortened V by 5 bases and J by 4 bases, and 9 bases separated the two germline ends. The germline gives CDR1 MNHEY, CDR2 SVGAGI. This CDR3 region has 13 residues. The CDR3 is CASSEVENQPQHF. CDR3 in DNA: TGTGCCAGCAGTGAAGTCGAGAATCAGCCCCAGCATTTT.

By sample fraction, this clonotype is large. J is TRBJ1-1 and V is TRBV11-2; 7 bases agree with TRBD1. This CDR3 contains 14 residues. Losses at the gene ends were 1 base for V and 7 bases for J; bases not matched to a gene: 6. CDR1 is SGHAT, CDR2 FQNNGV, per germline. This CDR3 is CASSLGQGFYEAFF. For the CDR3, the DNA is TGTGCCAGCAGCTTAGGACAGGGATTCTATGAAGCTTTCTTT.

In regard to this clonotype: Possible read error: a much larger clone is one base away. The rearrangement links TRBV27 to TRBJ1-2; 8 nucleotides align to TRBD1. J was trimmed by 1 base and V by 8 bases; bases with no gene match: 18. This CDR3 region has 18 residues. Germline values: CDR1 MNHEY, CDR2 SMNVEV (reference sequence). CDR3 loop: CASGHIALDRGLNYGYTF. The CDR3 coding sequence is TGTGCCAGCGGTCACATTGCCTTAGACAGGGGTCTTAACTATGGCTACACCTTC.

V usage is TRBV6-6 and J usage is TRBJ2-4, with D possibly being TRBD1 or TRBD2 (5 bases each). The CDR3 contains 15 residues. The germline CDR1 and CDR2 sequences are MNHNY and SVGAGI (reference sequence). Trimming left V 4 bases short and J 0 bases short, with 10 bases between. The CDR3 DNA reads as TGTGCCAGCAGTTCCTGGGACCTAGCCAAAAACATTCAGTACTTC. Translated, it gives CASSSWDLAKNIQYF.

A remark on this clonotype: A much larger clonotype is one base distant, so this may be a read error. The V call is TRBV7-6, the J call TRBJ2-2; D remains unclear. The germline V gene has CDR1 SGHVS and CDR2 FNYEAQ. The CDR3 covers 16 residues. CDR3: CASGLDFLPNTGELFF. The DNA of the CDR3 is TGTGCCAGCGGCTTAGACTTCCTCCCGAACACCGGGGAGCTGTTTTTT.

Details on this clonotype: The junction departs from the called germline gene at one end, perhaps through a read error. V and J are TRBV20-1 and TRBJ1-5; D is undetermined. The CDR3 consists of 15 residues. Germline-derived CDR1 and CDR2 are DFQATT and SNEGSKA (reference sequence). The DNA of the CDR3 is TGCAGTGCTAGAGATGTCAGAGATAGCAATCAGCTCCAGCATTTT. Translation gives CSARDVRDSNQLQHF.

This clonotype was counted a few times. The chain carries TRBV5-4 and TRBJ2-7; 7 bases are a match to TRBD1. CDR3 length: 14 residues. Germline V gene data show CDR1 as SGHNT and CDR2 as YYREEE (reference sequence). V lost 4 bases and J lost 4; bases outside the gene matches: 8. CDR3 DNA: TGTGCCAGCAGCCTCGAGGACAGGACTTACGAGCAGTACTTC. Translated, it gives CASSLEDRTYEQYF.

In this sample, this clonotype is large. The chain joins TRBV29-1 to TRBJ2-3; no clear D gene. Germline CDR1 and CDR2: SQVTM and ANQGSEA. The CDR3 totals 11 residues. V lost 3 bases to trimming and J lost 12 bases, with 13 bases between them. DNA for the CDR3: TGCAGCGTTGATGAGAAGGCAAACCAGTATTTT. Protein product: CSVDEKANQYF.

The chain employs TRBV19 and TRBJ1-1; D gene uncertain. Trimming pared 3 bases from V and 5 bases from J, leaving 10 bases between. Germline V CDR1 and CDR2: LNHDA, SQIVND (reference sequence). This CDR3 has 13 residues. The CDR3 coding sequence is TGTGCCAGTAGTATCAAGCGAGGGACTGAAGCTTTCTTT. It encodes CASSIKRGTEAFF.

J is TRBJ2-1 and V is TRBV12-3 or TRBV12-4; D unresolved. Deletions cut 2 bases from V and 6 bases from J, with 5 bases between. The CDR3 totals 12 residues. The CDR3 nucleotides are TGTGCCAGCAGTTTATCACCCAATGAGCAGTTCTTC. Translation: CASSLSPNEQFF.

In its sample, this clonotype is large. The rearrangement uses TRBV7-2 and TRBJ2-3; D might be TRBD1 (6 bases). The V end lost 2 bases, the J end lost 0 bases, and 12 bases lay between the germline ends. The CDR3 runs 16 residues. Germline V gene lookup returns CDR1 SGHTA and CDR2 FQGNSA. In nucleotides, the CDR3 is TGTGCCAGCAGCTTAACTGGGACATCTAGCACAGATACGCAGTATTTT. It is translated as CASSLTGTSSTDTQYF.

A word on this clonotype: This may come from a read error, since a much larger clone is one base off. The rearrangement joins TRBV11-2 to TRBJ2-3; maybe TRBD2 (6 bases). Germline V CDR1 and CDR2: SGHAT, FQNNGV. CDR3 length equals 15 residues. The CDR3, as DNA: TGTGCCAGCAGCTTCAGCGGGCGTAGCACAGATGCGCAGTATTTT. Its translation: CASSFSGRSTDAQYF.

Judged by abundance, this clonotype is medium-sized. V is TRBV6-5 and J is TRBJ1-5; D unclear. The CDR3 has 15 amino acids. Germline V gene sequence: CDR1 MNHEY, CDR2 SVGAGI. V was trimmed by 0 bases and J by 0 bases, leaving 6 bases between them. CDR3 protein: CASSYSRYSNQPQHF. In DNA form, the CDR3 reads TGTGCCAGCAGTTACTCCAGATATAGCAATCAGCCCCAGCATTTT.

This sequence joins TRBV11-2 and TRBJ1-2; 7 positions agree with TRBD1. V was pared by 2 bases and J by 2 bases, with 5 bases of the junction left unmatched. Germline V gives CDR1 SGHAT, CDR2 FQNNGV. CDR3 length: 15 residues. The CDR3 sequence is CASSLPGTANYGYTF. The CDR3 DNA reads TGTGCCAGCAGCTTACCCGGGACAGCGAACTATGGCTACACCTTC.

The chain couples TRBV20-1 to TRBJ1-2; 8 bases align to TRBD1. The CDR3 spans 15 residues. Germline V lookup: CDR1 DFQATT, CDR2 SNEGSKA (reference sequence). After removal of 1 base from V and 2 bases from J, the junction contained 6 bases not matched to a gene. The CDR3 region is CSARVLAGGNYGYTF. The CDR3 DNA follows: TGCAGTGCTAGAGTGCTGGCAGGGGGCAACTATGGCTACACCTTC.

This clonotype is medium-sized by share. This chain links TRBV19 with TRBJ1-5; possibly TRBD1 for D (6 bases). This CDR3 is 15 amino acids long. Germline CDR1 and CDR2: LNHDA and SQIVND (reference sequence). Trimming removed 5 bases from V and 0 bases from J, with 11 bases in between. The CDR3 loop reads CASSRGQGSNQPQHF. DNA for the CDR3: TGTGCCAGTAGTCGGGGGCAGGGTAGCAATCAGCCCCAGCATTTT. Combining the CDR3 with reference TRBV19 and TRBJ1-5 gives the whole variable domain DGGITQSPKYLFRKEGQNVTLSCEQNLNHDAMYWYRQDPGQGLRLIYYSQIVNDFQKGDIAEGYSVSREKKESFPLTVTSAQKNPTAFYLCASSRGQGSNQPQHFGDGTRLSIL.

This clonotype is judged medium-sized. The chain links TRBV19 to TRBJ1-2, with 7 bases lining up with TRBD1. CDR3 length: 13 amino acids. After removal of 1 base from V and 7 bases from J, the junction contained 3 bases not matched to a gene. The germline gives CDR1 LNHDA, CDR2 SQIVND (reference sequence). The CDR3 is CASSIGQGVGYTF. The CDR3 DNA is TGTGCCAGTAGTATAGGACAGGGAGTTGGCTACACCTTC.

The chain uses TRBV5-1 and TRBJ1-2; no clear D. Germline values: CDR1 SGHRS, CDR2 YFSETQ. The CDR3 has 14 residues. V shed 5 bases and J shed 6 bases, with 17 bases lying between them. In DNA form, the CDR3 reads TGCGCCAGCAGGTCCGAGGCCCTGCCGGATGGCTACACCTTC. The encoded protein is CASRSEALPDGYTF.

This clonotype came up a few times. The chain has TRBV10-1 and TRBJ2-1; D uncertain. Trimming removed 6 bases at V and 10 bases at J, with 16 bases between. Per germline, CDR1 WNHNN and CDR2 SYGVQD (reference sequence). This CDR3 has 13 residues. Here the CDR3 DNA reads TGCGCCAGCAGCCGGAGACCGTCTGGGGAGCAGTTCTTC. Its protein is CASSRRPSGEQFF.

This clonotype turned up a few times. The V call is TRBV25-1, the J call TRBJ1-4; D is perhaps TRBD1 (5 bases). Germline V gene sequence: CDR1 MGHDK, CDR2 SYGVNS. This CDR3 has 14 amino acids. With 6 bases removed from V and 4 bases from J, the gap between germline ends came to 12 bases. CDR3 region: CASSSGLDNEKLFF. The DNA for the CDR3 is TGTGCCAGCAGCTCGGGACTGGATAATGAAAAACTGTTTTTT.

The J gene is TRBJ2-1, the V gene TRBV20-1; 8 bases match TRBD2. The CDR3 runs 14 residues. The J segment lost 0 bases and the V segment lost 6 bases, leaving 4 bases of the junction unmatched. Germline CDR1 is DFQATT and CDR2 is SNEGSKA (reference sequence). CDR3 sequence reads: CSASSGSSYNEQFF. DNA of the CDR3: TGCAGTGCGTCGAGCGGGAGCTCCTACAATGAGCAGTTCTTC.

The genes are TRBV27 and TRBJ2-5; 13 positions agree with TRBD2. The V gene end was trimmed by 9 bases and the J gene end by 2 bases; junction bases not matched to a gene: 9. This CDR3 is built from 16 residues. The germline V gene has CDR1 MNHEY and CDR2 SMNVEV (reference sequence). CDR3 sequence: CASTTSGGAWQETQYF. In DNA, the CDR3 is TGTGCCAGTACAACTAGCGGGGGGGCATGGCAAGAGACCCAGTACTTC.

About this clonotype: Given a much more abundant clone one base away, this may be a read error. The V and J genes are TRBV6-1 and TRBJ2-1, with D unclear. Germline V gene lookup returns CDR1 MNHNS and CDR2 SASEGT. CDR3 size: 11 residues. V shed 6 bases and J shed 15 bases, with 15 bases lying between them. CDR3 sequence (DNA): TGTGCCAGCAGACATAAACCCCCCTGGTTCTTC. Translation: CASRHKPPWFF.

The chain uses TRBV7-2 and TRBJ1-1; D is perhaps TRBD1 (6 bases). Germline values: CDR1 SGHTA, CDR2 FQGNSA. The CDR3 spans 17 residues. V was trimmed by 1 base and J by 0 bases, leaving 15 bases between them. CDR3: CASSLGGQLLMNTEAFF. The CDR3 bases are TGTGCCAGCAGCTTAGGGGGGCAGCTCCTAATGAACACTGAAGCTTTCTTT.

This clonotype is termed medium-sized. The chain recombines TRBV7-6 with TRBJ2-5, with TRBD2 identical over 7 bases. The CDR3 extends over 14 amino acids. Germline lookup yields CDR1 SGHVS and CDR2 FNYEAQ. V was clipped by 5 bases and J by 3 bases; unmatched bases: 6. The CDR3 loop reads CASSEGRGEETQYF. In DNA, the CDR3 is TGTGCCAGCAGCGAAGGACGGGGGGAAGAGACCCAGTACTTC.

Relative to its sample, this clonotype is medium-sized (0.01 to 0.1%). The chain joins TRBV13 to TRBJ1-2; D may be TRBD1 (6 bases). Trimming left V 1 base short and J 2 bases short, with 8 bases between. There are 14 residues in the CDR3. Germline CDR1 is PRHDT and CDR2 is FYEKMQ (reference sequence). The CDR3 DNA follows: TGTGCCAGCAGCTTAGAGGGGGACAACTATGGCTACACCTTC. Protein sequence: CASSLEGDNYGYTF.

This clonotype occurred once. The chain uses TRBV12-3 or TRBV12-4 and TRBJ2-7, with a possible D match to TRBD2 (6 bases). CDR3 length equals 15 residues. The V gene lost 6 bases and the J gene lost 1 base, with 16 bases spanning the gap. CDR3 coding DNA: TGTGCCAGCAGCCCCCCGTTAGGGAGGTCCTACGAGCAGTACTTC. It yields the protein CASSPPLGRSYEQYF.

To note about this clonotype: A much larger clone differs from this one at a single base, so this may be a read error. The J gene is TRBJ2-7, the V gene TRBV15; 8 bases are shared with TRBD1. V lost 1 base to trimming and J lost 6 bases; unmatched junction nucleotides: 11. Germline V gives CDR1 LNHNV, CDR2 YYDKDF (reference sequence). The CDR3 runs to 16 residues. The CDR3 DNA reads TGTGCCACCAGCAGAGGGACGGGGACAGGAGACTTCGAGCAGTACTTC. It yields the protein CATSRGTGTGDFEQYF.

This sequence joins TRBV7-3 and TRBJ2-2; the match to TRBD2 covers 8 bases. Germline CDR1 reads SGHTA; CDR2 reads FQGTGA. This CDR3 comprises 16 residues. The V and J ends lost 2 bases and 0 bases, in that order; junction bases with no gene match: 2. Written as DNA, the CDR3 is TGTGCCAGCAGCTTAGACGGGGGGGCGAACACCGGGGAGCTGTTTTTT. Protein product: CASSLDGGANTGELFF.